Listed below are T cell receptor beta chains from one sample, sequenced in a study of shared clonotypes between healthy human individuals. Measured with immunoSEQ multiplex PCR; TCRdb has only the in-frame clones, and not every one. This table holds about 2 million clones, about 95% found once. Sequencing input: naive CD8+ T cells sorted from blood. Receptors originate from a man in his late teens or twenties in good health. The CDR3 runs from the conserved cysteine through the conserved F or W. A D gene is named only where the DNA matches it firmly. Size values are once, few and many counts, or a class for expanded clones, and some rows have none.

clone_size | j_call | d_call | v_call | cdr3_aa | cdr3_nt
- | TRBJ2-7 | - | TRBV4-3 | CASSQEEGPNYEQYF | TGCGCCAGCAGCCAAGAGGAAGGGCCCAACTACGAGCAGTACTTC
- | TRBJ2-5 | TRBD1 | TRBV10-2 | CASTASTGWGETQYF | TGCGCCAGCACCGCGTCGACAGGGTGGGGCGAGACCCAGTACTTC
- | TRBJ2-1 | TRBD2 | TRBV7-9 | CASSLLAGEENEQFF | TGTGCCAGCAGCTTATTAGCGGGAGAGGAAAATGAGCAGTTCTTC
few | TRBJ1-2 | - | TRBV10-1 | CASSADGSQGYTF | TGCGCCAGCAGTGCGGACGGATCGCAAGGCTACACCTTC
once | TRBJ2-3 | - | TRBV4-1 | CASSLHPLGGADTQYF | TGCGCCAGCAGCCTTCACCCCCTCGGTGGGGCAGATACGCAGTATTTT
- | TRBJ2-7 | - | TRBV28 | CASSLWQEGYVVEQYF | TGTGCCAGCAGTTTATGGCAGGAAGGGTACGTGGTGGAGCAGTACTTC
- | TRBJ2-7 | - | TRBV5-1 | CASSLVSGILTNEQYF | TGCGCCAGCAGCTTGGTGTCCGGGATTCTAACTAACGAGCAGTACTTC
- | TRBJ2-7 | - | TRBV7-9 | CASSTPEAPSSYEQYF | TGTGCCAGCAGCACCCCGGAGGCTCCCAGCTCCTACGAGCAGTACTTC
- | TRBJ2-5 | TRBD1 | TRBV27 | CASSLLGQEETQYF | TGTGCCAGCAGTTTATTGGGACAGGAAGAGACCCAGTACTTC
- | TRBJ2-7 | - | TRBV30 | CAWSGGSYEQYF | TGTGCCTGGAGCGGGGGCTCCTACGAGCAGTACTTC
once | TRBJ1-2 | - | TRBV9 | CASSVGGADYGYTF | TGTGCCAGCAGCGTAGGGGGCGCGGACTATGGCTACACCTTC
- | TRBJ2-2 | - | TRBV2 | CASSEGGTGELFF | TGTGCCAGCAGTGAGGGGGGAACCGGGGAGCTGTTTTTT
- | TRBJ2-1 | - | TRBV27 | CASRDSPGVNEQFF | TGTGCCAGCAGGGACAGCCCCGGGGTCAATGAGCAGTTCTTC
- | TRBJ2-7 | - | TRBV2 | CASSEEGPSSYEQYF | TGTGCCAGCAGTGAAGAAGGGCCCAGCTCCTACGAGCAGTACTTC
- | TRBJ1-1 | TRBD1 | TRBV6-1 | CASKLAGGLGAFF | TGTGCCAGCAAATTGGCAGGGGGATTAGGGGCTTTCTTT
once | TRBJ2-1 | TRBD2 | TRBV4-1 | CASSQDRGLAGYEQFF | TGCGCCAGCAGCCAGGACCGAGGACTAGCGGGATATGAGCAGTTCTTC
- | TRBJ2-3 | - | TRBV14 | CASSFGQSGTDTQYF | TGTGCCAGCAGCTTCGGACAGAGTGGCACAGATACGCAGTATTTT
few | TRBJ2-7 | TRBD2 | TRBV4-1 | CASSQVLAGEQYF | TGCGCCAGCAGCCAAGTCCTAGCGGGAGAGCAGTACTTC
- | TRBJ1-2 | - | TRBV29-1 | CSVTGNYGYTF | TGCAGCGTTACAGGGAACTATGGCTACACCTTC
- | TRBJ2-1 | TRBD2 | TRBV9 | CASSVLGTSRDEQFF | TGTGCCAGCAGCGTGCTAGGGACTAGTAGGGATGAGCAGTTCTTC
- | TRBJ2-2 | - | TRBV2 | CASSEWGSNTGELFF | TGTGCCAGCAGTGAATGGGGATCGAACACCGGGGAGCTGTTTTTT
- | TRBJ2-7 | TRBD2 | TRBV28 | CASSFLGGSGEQYF | TGTGCCAGCAGTTTTCTGGGAGGGTCGGGAGAGCAGTACTTC
- | TRBJ2-3 | TRBD2 | TRBV28 | CASRWGGLAGGKESTDTQYF | TGTGCCAGCAGATGGGGCGGTCTAGCGGGGGGAAAAGAAAGCACAGATACGCAGTATTTT
- | TRBJ2-2 | - | TRBV7-9 | CASSAPGLPWGGELFF | TGTGCCAGCAGCGCCCCGGGACTGCCTTGGGGCGGGGAGCTGTTTTTT
- | TRBJ1-1 | - | TRBV19 | CASSSLTGDTEAFF | TGTGCCAGTAGTAGCCTAACGGGCGACACTGAAGCTTTCTTT
- | TRBJ2-1 | - | TRBV14 | CASSRVDEQFF | TGTGCCAGCAGCAGGGTGGATGAGCAGTTCTTC
- | TRBJ2-7 | TRBD2 | TRBV30 | CAWKEWSGRANPTTLF | TGTGCCTGGAAGGAGTGGAGCGGGAGGGCCAACCCCACAACCTTATTC
- | TRBJ2-1 | - | TRBV7-9 | CASSLLALDEQFF | TGTGCCAGCAGCCTACTAGCTTTGGATGAGCAGTTCTTC
- | TRBJ1-5 | - | TRBV7-2 | CASSLDGTPGQPQHF | TGTGCCAGCAGCTTAGACGGGACCCCTGGCCAGCCCCAGCATTTT
- | TRBJ2-1 | TRBD2 | TRBV29-1 | CSAVPRTSGSTNEQFF | TGCAGCGCTGTGCCGAGGACTAGCGGGAGCACAAATGAGCAGTTCTTC
once | TRBJ2-3 | - | TRBV27 | CASSMGGADTQYF | TGTGCCAGCAGTATGGGGGGTGCGGATACGCAGTATTTT
- | TRBJ2-7 | - | TRBV7-9 | CASSPTTGLSITYEQYF | TGTGCCAGCAGTCCCACTACAGGGCTCTCTATAACCTACGAGCAGTACTTC
- | TRBJ1-6 | - | TRBV30 | CAWSVGGGHSPLHF | TGTGCCTGGAGTGTTGGAGGGGGTCATTCACCCCTCCACTTT
- | TRBJ1-2 | - | TRBV27 | CASSLSVAEGYTF | TGTGCCAGCAGTCTGAGTGTTGCGGAAGGCTACACCTTC
- | TRBJ1-2 | - | TRBV7-6 | CASSFGEAGGYTF | TGTGCCAGCAGCTTCGGAGAAGCAGGTGGCTACACCTTC
- | TRBJ2-5 | TRBD2 | TRBV2 | CASSESSGGKTQYF | TGTGCCAGCAGTGAATCGAGCGGGGGTAAGACCCAGTACTTC
- | TRBJ1-2 | TRBD1 | TRBV27 | CASSLSQTGYGYTF | TGTGCCAGCAGTTTATCTCAGACAGGGTATGGCTACACCTTC